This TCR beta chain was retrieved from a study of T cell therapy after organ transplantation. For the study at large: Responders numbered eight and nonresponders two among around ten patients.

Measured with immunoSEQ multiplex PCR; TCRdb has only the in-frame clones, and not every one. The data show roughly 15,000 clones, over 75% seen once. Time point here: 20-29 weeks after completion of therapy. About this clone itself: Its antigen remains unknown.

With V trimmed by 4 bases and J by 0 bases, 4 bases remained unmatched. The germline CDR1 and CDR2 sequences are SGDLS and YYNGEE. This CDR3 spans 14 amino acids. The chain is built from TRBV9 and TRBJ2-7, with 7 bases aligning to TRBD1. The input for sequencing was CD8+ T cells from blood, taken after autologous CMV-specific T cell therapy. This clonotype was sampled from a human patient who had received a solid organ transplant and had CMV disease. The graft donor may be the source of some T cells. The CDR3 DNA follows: TGTGCCAGCAGCCTCGGACAGGTCTCCTACGAGCAGTACTTC. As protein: CASSLGQVSYEQYF.